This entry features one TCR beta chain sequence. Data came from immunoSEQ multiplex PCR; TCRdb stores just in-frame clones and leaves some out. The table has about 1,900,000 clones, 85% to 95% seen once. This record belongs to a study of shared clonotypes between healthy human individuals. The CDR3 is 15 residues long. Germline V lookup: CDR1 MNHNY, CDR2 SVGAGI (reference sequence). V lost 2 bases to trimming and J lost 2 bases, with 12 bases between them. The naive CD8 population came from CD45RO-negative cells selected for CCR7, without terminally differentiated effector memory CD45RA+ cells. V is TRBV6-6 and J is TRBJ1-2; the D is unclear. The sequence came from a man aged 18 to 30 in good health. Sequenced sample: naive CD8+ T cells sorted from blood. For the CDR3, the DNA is TGTGCCAGCAGTTACATGGAAGAAGGGAACTATGGCTACACCTTC. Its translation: CASSYMEEGNYGYTF.